This T cell receptor beta chain was profiled in a study of blood T cell repertoires in COVID-19. Study background: The cDNA or gDNA used as material had been derived from T cells, B-cell-depleted T cells, or PBMCs.

Measured with immunoSEQ multiplex PCR; TCRdb has only the in-frame clones, and not every one. The sample records around 56,000 clones, more than 60% being singletons. V lost 3 bases to trimming and J lost 4 bases, with 9 bases between them. The CDR3 is made up of 13 amino acids. CDR1 and CDR2 (germline): SEHNR, FQNEAQ (reference sequence). This TCR derives from a woman between 70 and 85 years old with acute or convalescent COVID-19. The V call is TRBV7-9, the J call TRBJ1-1; D ambiguous. The sample was peripheral blood. The CDR3: CASSLGEGTEAFF. The CDR3 nucleotides are TGTGCCAGCAGCTTGGGCGAAGGCACTGAAGCTTTCTTT.